This T cell receptor (beta chain) was sequenced for a study of tumor-infiltrating lymphocytes in glioblastoma multiforme (dated by TCRdb to 2016 to 2017). About the investigation overall: The study tested whether intratumoral genomic heterogeneity fosters TIL diversity by jointly investigating somatic mutations, TIL diversity and immune response activity. The paper as a whole reports these results and caveats: T cells were not sorted into functional subsets, and such sorting was noted by the authors as a future improvement. Because T cells carry unequal numbers of TCR transcripts, RNA-based TCR sequencing may distort clone frequencies. Generalizability is limited because the TCR and somatic mutation analysis included only one glioblastoma patient.

Cut back by 6 bases and 0 bases, the V and J ends lie 13 bases apart. From its cysteine to its phenylalanine, the CDR3 spans 15 amino acids. Of the read, only the CDR3 DNA is kept; its 45 bases are in frame from base 1. In the germline V gene, CDR1 corresponds to MNHEY and CDR2 to SVGEGT. About this clonotype: Its antigen remains undetermined. The input lacks base qualities; no much larger clone sits a single base away.

TCRB libraries were constructed from RNA through three rounds of nested multiplex PCR following a modified ARM-PCR protocol with multiple V-beta primers and a C-beta primer. ProtoScript II Reverse Transcriptase and a C-beta primer were used to synthesize TCRB-specific cDNA from 0.5 ug total RNA. No unique molecular identifiers were described for the TCRB libraries. The third PCR added barcodes and adapters over roughly 24 cycles with Deep VentR (exo-) polymerase, followed by gel purification of 250-500 bp bands. TCRB libraries were sequenced with 250 bp paired-end reads on an Illumina HiSeq 2500. The authors processed their data as follows. Trimmomatic was used to clean reads, FLASH to merge reads, MiGEC to assign V, D and J segments, and VDJtools to perform the analysis. VDJtools was used to calculate the Shannon-Wiener diversity index, which quantified repertoire diversity. TCRdb reanalyzed the raw reads on its own, using fastp at Q25 for trimming and MiXCR for clone calling, and kept in-frame beta chains. Every distinct CDR3 protein forms one entry, paired with its most common genes and DNA. These V and J calls rely on TCRdb rather than the paper's analysis. Here the sample has about 13,000 distinct CDR3 sequences; 66% occur a single time. The ten top clones hold approximately 28% of the sample.

The AllPrep DNA/RNA mini kit was used to purify genomic DNA and total RNA at the same time from each of the 10 to 11 tumor samples. OD 260/280 ratios above 1.9 and RNA integrity numbers above 6.5 were observed for all RNA. Sequences were obtained from brain tumor tissue. This sequence originates from a male donor with glioblastoma. The chain joins TRBV6-2 or TRBV6-3 to TRBJ2-3; the D segment could be TRBD1, given 5 matching bases. Read as DNA, the sequence is TGTGCCAGCAGCAGGGCCGAGTCGAGCACAGATACGCAGTATTTT. Its translation reads: CASSRAESSTDTQYF.